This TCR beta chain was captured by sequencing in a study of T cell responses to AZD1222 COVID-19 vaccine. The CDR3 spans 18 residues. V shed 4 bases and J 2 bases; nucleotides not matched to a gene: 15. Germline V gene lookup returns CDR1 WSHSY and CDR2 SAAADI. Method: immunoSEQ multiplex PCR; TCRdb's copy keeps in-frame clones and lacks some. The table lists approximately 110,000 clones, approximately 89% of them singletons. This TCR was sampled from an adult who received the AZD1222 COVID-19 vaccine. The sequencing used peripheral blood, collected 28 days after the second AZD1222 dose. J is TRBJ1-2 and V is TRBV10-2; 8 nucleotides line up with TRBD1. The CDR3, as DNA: TGCGCCAGCAGTGCGATCCCTCTAACGGACAGGGTGAACTATGGCTACACCTTC. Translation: CASSAIPLTDRVNYGYTF.